This T cell receptor (beta chain) derives from a study of cytomegalovirus exposure and HLA in healthy donors. Findings and caveats of the study: High sensitivity and specificity were reportedly achieved when the classifier diagnosed cytomegalovirus status.

60 Vbeta and 13 Jbeta primers were used in PCR. Profiling relied on immunoSEQ multiplex PCR, and the TCRdb table lists in-frame clones only, not all of them. The sample shows 150,000 to 180,000 clones, approximately 74% of them seen only once. This CDR3 contains 15 residues. Trimming left V 5 bases short and J 0 bases short, with 10 bases between. Germline CDR1 is LNHDA and CDR2 is SQIVND (reference sequence). This clone was observed a few times. No antigen is known for it. This chain links TRBV19 with TRBJ1-4, with no clear D. The sequence was obtained from a man aged 18-30 years in good health and CMV-seronegative. Sequences were obtained from PBMCs. The CDR3 sequence: CASSLQAATNEKLFF. CDR3 nucleotide sequence: TGTGCCAGTAGTCTCCAGGCTGCAACTAATGAAAAACTGTTTTTT.